What follows are 28 T cell receptor beta chains derived from one specimen sequenced in a study of human T cells and chemical hapten exposure. Time point specified: patch test 2, 6 weeks after DPC sensitization. The treatment here: therapeutic diphenylcyclopropenone sensitization with weekly scalp DPC. Using its own MiXCR run on the RACE reads, TCRdb lists one record per CDR3 protein. The table lists roughly 100,000 distinct CDR3 sequences, 7% to 10% of them singletons, with just over 2% in the top ten. The starting material was whole blood, obtained in connection with sensitization to the hapten diphenylcyclopropenone (DPC). The receptors come from a middle-aged woman with alopecia areata. Some clones in this sample may be carry-over from other donors' samples.

The chain joins TRBV5-1 to TRBJ2-1; 7 bases are a match to TRBD2. The CDR3 sequence is 15 residues long. With V trimmed by 1 base and J by 8 bases, 9 bases remained unmatched. The germline V gene has CDR1 SGHRS and CDR2 YFSETQ. The CDR3 is CASSLSAGVGHEQFF. As DNA, the CDR3 is TGCGCCAGCAGCTTGAGTGCGGGAGTGGGTCATGAGCAGTTCTTC. Full variable domain (outside the CDR3, taken from reference TRBV5-1 and TRBJ2-1): KAGVTQTPRYLIKTRGQQVTLSCSPISGHRSVSWYQQTPGQGLQFLFEYFSETQRNKGNFPGRFSGRQFSNSRSEMNVSTLELGDSALYLCASSLSAGVGHEQFFGPGTRLTVL.

This clonotype was seen only a few times. V gene TRBV20-1 combines with J gene TRBJ2-1; D may match TRBD1 or TRBD2 (7 bases each). Germline V gene sequence: CDR1 DFQATT, CDR2 SNEGSKA (reference sequence). The CDR3 is 14 residues long. The V and J ends lost 3 bases and 7 bases respectively, with 16 bases between them. The CDR3 nucleotides are TGCAGTGCTAGGGGAGGGGGCGTCTATAATGAGCAGTTCTTC. Its translation: CSARGGGVYNEQFF.

There are many counts of this clonotype. The CDR3 coding sequence is TGTGCCAGCAGTTTACTAGCGGGAGATGTACCTGGTGAGCAGTTCTTC. This encodes CASSLLAGDVPGEQFF. This chain connects TRBV12-3 or TRBV12-4 to TRBJ2-1, with 10 bases aligning to TRBD2. The CDR3 runs to 16 residues. The trim removed 2 bases at V and 9 bases at J, leaving 10 bases unmatched.

At least ten counts were recorded for this clonotype. The gene calls are TRBV6-2 or TRBV6-3 and TRBJ2-6; 7 bases match TRBD1. V dropped 5 bases and J dropped 0; count of bases not matched to a gene: 7. The CDR3 has 17 amino acids. CDR1 and CDR2 (germline): MNHEY, SVGEGT. The CDR3, as DNA: TGTGCCAGCAGTAAACAGGGGACCTTCTCTGGGGCCAACGTCCTGACTTTC. Its translation is CASSKQGTFSGANVLTF.

This sequence joins TRBV10-3 and TRBJ2-2, with 9 bases fitting TRBD2. The CDR3 consists of 16 residues. With 7 bases clipped from V and 4 bases from J, the junction kept 10 bases outside the gene matches. Germline values: CDR1 ENHRY, CDR2 SYGVKD. In DNA form, the CDR3 reads TGTGCCATCAAAGGGCCGACTAGCGGAGGCACCGGGGAGCTGTTTTTT. This sequence encodes CAIKGPTSGGTGELFF.

This clonotype appeared a few times. V usage is TRBV29-1 and J usage is TRBJ2-5; D gene unclear. The germline V gene encodes CDR1 SQVTM and CDR2 ANQGSEA. The CDR3 totals 14 residues. V lost 3 bases and J lost 1, with 12 bases in between. CDR3 loop: CSVDLGRSQETQYF. DNA for the CDR3: TGCAGCGTTGATCTCGGCAGAAGCCAAGAGACCCAGTACTTC.

This chain joins TRBV28 and TRBJ2-4, with a weak D call TRBD1 (5 bases). Looked up from germline, CDR1 is MDHEN and CDR2 is SYDVKM. The CDR3 spans 14 residues. V was shortened by 2 bases and J by 2 bases, with 7 bases between the two germline ends. The CDR3 region has the DNA TGTGCCAGCAGTTTAGGACAAACCAAAAACATTCAGTACTTC. Translating gives CASSLGQTKNIQYF.

This clonotype has only a few counts. The chain has TRBV10-3 and TRBJ2-1; D could derive from TRBD1 or TRBD2 (6 bases each). The CDR3 has 14 residues. Trimming removed 0 bases at V and 9 bases at J, with 12 bases between. The germline gives CDR1 ENHRY, CDR2 SYGVKD. The CDR3 sequence is CAISESGGPGEQFF. Here the CDR3 DNA reads TGTGCCATCAGTGAGTCTGGGGGGCCCGGTGAGCAGTTCTTC.

This clonotype was picked up a small number of times. V usage is TRBV29-1 and J usage is TRBJ2-3; D ambiguous. From germline, CDR1 is SQVTM and CDR2 ANQGSEA. Deletions cut 7 bases from V and 3 bases from J, with 17 bases between. This CDR3 comprises 14 residues. CDR3 residues: CSARARGTTDTQYF. Here the CDR3 DNA reads TGCAGCGCCCGGGCCCGAGGAACTACAGATACGCAGTATTTT.

This clonotype was seen many times. The chain joins TRBV3-1 to TRBJ2-7, with D hard to call. V lost 0 bases to trimming and J lost 4 bases, with 7 bases between them. CDR1 is LGHDT, CDR2 YNNKEL, per germline (reference sequence). This CDR3 has 13 residues. CDR3 coding DNA: TGTGCCAGCAGCCAAGAAGTGAGGTACGAGCAGTACTTC. Translating gives CASSQEVRYEQYF.

This clonotype occurred many times. The chain combines TRBV20-1 with TRBJ2-5; TRBD1 might be the D (5 bases). Germline CDR1 and CDR2: DFQATT and SNEGSKA (reference sequence). V shed 8 bases and J shed 5 bases, with 15 bases lying between them. The CDR3 is 12 residues long. DNA of the CDR3: TGCAGTCCAGTTGAAGGGGTGGAGACCCAGTACTTC. Its translation is CSPVEGVETQYF.

This sequence joins TRBV6-2 or TRBV6-3 and TRBJ1-1; D is perhaps TRBD1 (6 bases). V lost 4 bases and J 0 bases, leaving 12 bases between the germline ends. The CDR3 runs to 15 residues. The germline CDR1 and CDR2 sequences are MNHEY and SVGEGT. CDR3 nucleotide sequence: TGTGCCAGCAGTTCCTTAACAGGGATGAACACTGAAGCTTTCTTT. It yields the protein CASSSLTGMNTEAFF.

The V call is TRBV9, the J call TRBJ2-1, with 13 bases that match TRBD2. Germline V gene lookup returns CDR1 SGDLS and CDR2 YYNGEE. CDR3 length: 16 amino acids. The J segment lost 7 bases and the V segment lost 0 bases, leaving 4 bases of the junction unmatched. Here the CDR3 reads CASSVELAGGPNEQFF. The DNA for the CDR3 is TGTGCCAGCAGCGTAGAACTAGCGGGAGGGCCGAATGAGCAGTTCTTC.

As concerns this clonotype: A clone one base away is much larger, so this may be a read error. A read error is likely, as this CDR3 ends without the conserved phenylalanine or tryptophan. The chain recombines TRBV6-2 or TRBV6-3 with TRBJ2-1; 9 bases agree with TRBD2. Germline CDR1 reads MNHEY; CDR2 reads SVGEGT. The CDR3 has 17 amino acids. V shed 0 bases, J shed 4 bases, and the junction held 7 bases outside the gene matches. CDR3 in DNA: TGTGCCAGCAGTTACTCCCCTGCTAGCGGGGTTTACAATGAGCAGTTCTCC. It yields the protein CASSYSPASGVYNEQFS.

The chain combines TRBV7-2 with TRBJ2-3; D remains unclear. The CDR3 spans 13 residues. Germline V lookup: CDR1 SGHTA, CDR2 FQGNSA. V lost 3 bases and J 2 bases, leaving 6 bases between the germline ends. The CDR3 DNA follows: TGTGCCAGCAGCTTTCGCCCCACAGATACGCAGTATTTT. It is translated as CASSFRPTDTQYF.

The table lists this clonotype with many counts. V is TRBV28 and J is TRBJ2-2; D gene uncertain. Trimming pared 8 bases from V and 6 bases from J, leaving 4 bases between. There are 10 residues in the CDR3. CDR1 is MDHEN, CDR2 SYDVKM, per germline. The CDR3 spells CASGSGELFF. CDR3 DNA: TGTGCCAGCGGTTCCGGGGAGCTGTTTTTT.

The gene calls are TRBV15 and TRBJ1-1, with D hard to call. Germline values: CDR1 LNHNV, CDR2 YYDKDF (reference sequence). Trimming took off 0 bases at V and 4 bases at J, with 3 bases between the two ends. The CDR3 totals 12 residues. CDR3 region: CATSRDLTEAFF. CDR3 bases: TGTGCCACCAGCAGAGATCTCACTGAAGCTTTCTTT.

The chain uses TRBV29-1 and TRBJ2-2; 7 bases are a match to TRBD1. The germline gives CDR1 SQVTM, CDR2 ANQGSEA. The CDR3 spans 13 residues. The trim removed 2 bases at V and 4 bases at J, leaving 1 base unmatched. CDR3 sequence: CSVENRGTGELFF. The DNA for the CDR3 is TGCAGCGTTGAAAACAGGGGCACCGGGGAGCTGTTTTTT.

The chain couples TRBV20-1 to TRBJ2-3, with 9 nucleotides matching TRBD1. CDR1 and CDR2 (germline): DFQATT, SNEGSKA (reference sequence). The CDR3 is 13 amino acids. J gave up 0 bases and V 8 bases, and 3 bases lay outside the gene matches. The chain's CDR3 is CSTDRGSTDTQYF. The CDR3 nucleotides are TGCAGTACCGACAGGGGGAGCACAGATACGCAGTATTTT.

This clonotype was found many times. The chain links TRBV11-2 to TRBJ2-3; D ambiguous. The CDR3 runs to 12 residues. Germline V gene sequence: CDR1 SGHAT, CDR2 FQNNGV. The V end lost 6 bases, the J end lost 6 bases, and 10 bases lay between the germline ends. The CDR3 protein is CASSLNKDTQYF. Here the CDR3 DNA reads TGTGCCAGCAGTCTCAATAAGGATACGCAGTATTTT.

The V gene is TRBV11-2, the J gene TRBJ2-1; D call uncertain. The CDR3 has 11 residues. V lost 8 bases to trimming and J lost 7 bases, with 9 bases between them. Germline-derived CDR1 and CDR2 are SGHAT and FQNNGV. CDR3 bases: TGTGCCAGCGCCCTGAAGAATGAGCAGTTCTTC. It is translated as CASALKNEQFF. The full variable domain, completed using reference TRBV11-2 and TRBJ2-1, is EAGVAQSPRYKIIEKRQSVAFWCNPISGHATLYWYQQILGQGPKLLIQFQNNGVVDDSQLPKDRFSAERLKGVDSTLKIQPAKLEDSAVYLCASALKNEQFFGPGTRLTVL.

V gene TRBV29-1 combines with J gene TRBJ2-7, with no clear D. This CDR3 has 11 amino acids. Germline loops: CDR1 SQVTM, CDR2 ANQGSEA. The V gene lost 3 bases and the J gene lost 3 bases, with 6 bases spanning the gap. This chain's CDR3 is CSVETYYEQYF. CDR3 nucleotide sequence: TGCAGCGTTGAGACGTACTACGAGCAGTACTTC.

The V call is TRBV19, the J call TRBJ1-2, with 7 bases matching TRBD1. V was clipped by 11 bases and J by 2 bases; unmatched bases: 5. From germline, CDR1 is LNHDA and CDR2 SQIVND (reference sequence). CDR3 size: 12 residues. The CDR3 DNA follows: TGTGCCGCGGGACAGAACAACTATGGCTACACCTTC. Protein: CAAGQNNYGYTF.

The chain combines TRBV18 with TRBJ1-1; D ambiguous. This CDR3 spans 15 amino acids. Germline-derived CDR1 and CDR2 are KGHSH and LQKENI. The ends were cut back, 0 bases at V and 1 base at J, with 9 bases in the middle. The chain's CDR3 is CASSPPSSRNTEAFF. CDR3 bases: TGTGCCAGCTCACCACCTAGTTCCCGGAACACTGAAGCTTTCTTT. Filled out from reference TRBV18 and TRBJ1-1, the complete variable domain reads NAGVMQNPRHLVRRRGQEARLRCSPMKGHSHVYWYRQLPEEGLKFMVYLQKENIIDESGMPKERFSAEFPKEGPSILRIQQVVRGDSAAYFCASSPPSSRNTEAFFGQGTRLTVV.

This clonotype occurred once. This chain uses TRBV28 with TRBJ2-7; 11 positions match TRBD2. The ends lost 0 bases at V and 7 bases at J; junction bases unmatched: 5. This CDR3 is built from 15 residues. Germline CDR1 reads MDHEN; CDR2 reads SYDVKM. The CDR3 here is CASSLWTSGNREQYF. CDR3 coding DNA: TGTGCCAGCAGTTTATGGACTAGCGGGAATAGAGAGCAGTACTTC.

This clonotype showed up many times. The CDR3 nucleotides read TGTGCCAGCGATTTAGTAGCGGGATTAGGCGAGCAGTTCTTC. Protein: CASDLVAGLGEQFF. V usage is TRBV6-6 and J usage is TRBJ2-1; 8 bases agree with TRBD2. CDR1 is MNHNY and CDR2 is SVGAGI in the germline V gene (reference sequence). Trimming cost V 8 bases and J 10 bases; bases outside gene matches: 13. CDR3 length equals 14 residues.

This rearrangement joins TRBV10-3 to TRBJ1-2; possibly TRBD1 for D (5 bases). This CDR3 comprises 12 residues. Germline assignment: CDR1 ENHRY and CDR2 SYGVKD. CDR3 nucleotide sequence: TGTGGCGTGATGGGGGTTAACTATGGCTACACCTTC. It translates to CGVMGVNYGYTF.

This clonotype is a singleton in its sample. The V call is TRBV7-9, the J call TRBJ1-6, with a weak D call TRBD1 (5 bases). CDR1 and CDR2 (germline): SEHNR, FQNEAQ (reference sequence). There are 12 residues in the CDR3. The ends were cut back, 10 bases at V and 16 bases at J, with 20 bases in the middle. CDR3 region: CAIISGQTSLHF. For the CDR3, the DNA is TGTGCCATCATATCGGGGCAGACTAGTCTCCACTTT. Full variable domain (missing parts from reference TRBV7-9 and TRBJ1-6): DTGVSQNPRHKITKRGQNVTFRCDPISEHNRLYWYRQTLGQGPEFLTYFQNEAQLEKSRLLSDRFSAERPKGSFSTLEIQRTEQGDSAMYLCAIISGQTSLHFGNGTRLTVT.